This T cell receptor beta chain was profiled in a study of CD8 T cells in ankylosing spondylitis. Study-level findings and limits: Among TCR beta sequences, a motif of several highly homologous variants appeared characteristic of ankylosing spondylitis blood.

TCRdb redid the calling of the 5' RACE reads with MiXCR, one entry per CDR3 protein. The table includes 250,000 to 350,000 distinct CDR3 sequences, 6.5% to 10% detected once. There are many counts of this clonotype. As yet, its antigen is unknown. V lost 0 bases, J lost 0 bases, and 9 bases lay in between. The CDR3 is 15 residues long. CDR1 is SGHRS, CDR2 YFSETQ, per germline. This clonotype was obtained from a male donor with ankylosing spondylitis. This sequence joins TRBV5-1 and TRBJ1-1; D remains unclear. Sequenced input: blood, either unsorted or a sorted T cell fraction (not recorded which). Here the CDR3 DNA reads TGCGCCAGCAGCTTGGGCGGAGGGATGAACACTGAAGCTTTCTTT. Residues: CASSLGGGMNTEAFF.